This T cell receptor (beta chain) was sequenced in a study of blood T cell repertoires in COVID-19. Here immunoSEQ multiplex PCR was the method, and the copy in TCRdb shows in-frame clones only, minus some. The sample holds around 94,000 clones, roughly 92% seen once. The V and J ends lost 6 bases and 6 bases respectively, with 5 bases between them. The CDR3 is 11 residues long. Germline values: CDR1 MNHEY, CDR2 SVGAGI. The V and J genes are TRBV6-5 and TRBJ2-2, with D unresolved. This TCR came from a woman in her forties or fifties with COVID-19, enrolled during active disease. Material for sequencing was peripheral blood. This CDR3 is CASRAPGELFF. CDR3 bases: TGTGCCAGCAGAGCCCCCGGGGAGCTGTTTTTT.